This passage covers 32 T cell receptor beta chains from one sample sequenced in a study of cytomegalovirus exposure and HLA in healthy donors. The PCR had 60 Vbeta and 13 Jbeta primers. TCRdb keeps only in-frame clones here, not all; method: immunoSEQ multiplex PCR. This sample yields under 150,000 clones, of which roughly three quarters are seen a single time; about 1.8% belongs to the top ten. Sequencing input: PBMCs. The source is a woman aged 40 to 50 in good health and CMV-seronegative.

The rearrangement links TRBV4-2 to TRBJ2-1, with 8 bases identical to TRBD2. Trimming removed 1 base from V and 6 bases from J; junction bases left unmatched: 2. CDR3 length: 14 residues. The germline V gene has CDR1 LGHNA and CDR2 YNFKEQ. This CDR3 reads CASSQVSGGNEQFF. The CDR3 DNA reads as TGTGCCAGCAGCCAAGTGAGCGGGGGCAATGAGCAGTTCTTC.

The chain has TRBV11-2 and TRBJ2-2, with 8 bases lining up with TRBD1. Germline CDR1 SGHAT, CDR2 FQNNGV. The CDR3 consists of 14 residues. V lost 5 bases to trimming and J lost 7 bases; unmatched junction nucleotides: 6. The CDR3 nucleotides read TGTGCCAGCAGCATTCAAACAGGGGGCGGGGAGCTGTTTTTT. It translates to CASSIQTGGGELFF.

This clone was seen once. The chain is built from TRBV6-6 and TRBJ1-2; TRBD1 is a possible D gene (5 bases). This CDR3 is 13 amino acids long. V lost 6 bases and J 8 bases, leaving 16 bases between the germline ends. Germline V gene lookup returns CDR1 MNHNY and CDR2 SVGAGI (reference sequence). As DNA, the CDR3 is TGTGCCAGCAGACTTATTCAGGGTTCGGGCTACACCTTC. Translating it yields CASRLIQGSGYTF.

This chain uses TRBV5-1 with TRBJ2-3; possible D gene TRBD2, 7 bases. The V gene's germline CDR1 is SGHRS and CDR2 YFSETQ. This CDR3 has 14 residues. V was trimmed by 0 bases and J by 4 bases, leaving 9 bases between them. CDR3 amino acids: CASSLAGGSDTQYF. CDR3 bases: TGCGCCAGCAGCTTGGCGGGGGGCTCAGATACGCAGTATTTT.

CDR3: CASRRVGNTEAFF. DNA of the CDR3: TGTGCCAGCAGGAGGGTGGGGAACACTGAAGCTTTCTTT. The V call is TRBV6-5, the J call TRBJ1-1; D not resolved. The germline CDR1 and CDR2 sequences are MNHEY and SVGAGI. Trimming removed 6 bases from V and 1 base from J, with 9 bases in between. This CDR3 has 13 amino acids.

This chain connects TRBV27 to TRBJ2-1; TRBD1 aligns across 11 bases. Germline V gene lookup returns CDR1 MNHEY and CDR2 SMNVEV (reference sequence). This CDR3 contains 18 residues. Losses at the gene ends were 6 bases for V and 3 bases for J; bases not matched to a gene: 13. CDR3 sequence reads: CASRTGTGGLSFYNEQFF. DNA of the CDR3: TGTGCCAGCAGGACCGGGACAGGGGGTTTGTCTTTCTACAATGAGCAGTTCTTC.

The chain carries TRBV27 and TRBJ2-7; TRBD1 matches 9 bases. V shed 3 bases, J shed 5 bases, and the junction held 11 bases outside the gene matches. CDR1 MNHEY and CDR2 SMNVEV come from the germline V gene (reference sequence). The CDR3 totals 16 residues. The CDR3 coding sequence is TGTGCCAGCAGTTTGGACAGGGGAGGCGCCCTCGACGAGCAGTACTTC. It translates to CASSLDRGGALDEQYF.

As to this clone: This CDR3 is also generated by other DNA sequences in the sample. The V and J genes are TRBV5-1 and TRBJ2-3, with 14 bases matching TRBD2. Germline V gene sequence: CDR1 SGHRS, CDR2 YFSETQ. V lost 4 bases and J lost 6; bases outside the gene matches: 4. The CDR3 has 15 residues. CDR3 residues: CASSGGTSGGDTQYF. The CDR3 bases are TGCGCCAGCAGCGGTGGGACTAGCGGGGGCGATACGCAGTATTTT.

J is TRBJ2-5 and V is TRBV29-1, with TRBD2 identical over 7 bases. The CDR3 length is 14 residues. Trimming at V came to 5 bases and at J to 5 bases, leaving 11 bases not matched to a gene. Germline CDR1 SQVTM, CDR2 ANQGSEA. As DNA, the CDR3 is TGCAGCGTTCCGGAGCGGGATACCCAGGAGACCCAGTACTTC. This codes for CSVPERDTQETQYF.

V is TRBV5-5 and J is TRBJ2-1, with 8 bases aligning to TRBD1. The germline CDR1 and CDR2 sequences are SGHKS and YYEKEE (reference sequence). The CDR3 has 15 residues. The ends lost 4 bases at V and 5 bases at J; junction bases unmatched: 8. The CDR3 sequence is CASSPNLDRDNEQFF. As DNA, the CDR3 is TGTGCCAGCAGCCCTAATTTGGACAGGGACAATGAGCAGTTCTTC.

Concerning this clone: A junction end diverges from the germline sequence, so it may reflect a read error. V usage is TRBV28 and J usage is TRBJ2-7; D might be TRBD2 (6 bases). Germline CDR1 reads MDHEN; CDR2 reads SYDVKM. The CDR3 has 15 residues. CDR3 nucleotides: TGTGCTAGCAGTTTACTGACTAGAAGGGGCTACGAGCAGTACTTC. This codes for CASSLLTRRGYEQYF.

Notes on this clone: The same CDR3 is also encoded by other DNA sequences in this sample. The genes are TRBV5-1 and TRBJ2-1, with unresolved D. CDR1 SGHRS and CDR2 YFSETQ come from the germline V gene. Trimming took 0 bases from V and 3 from J, leaving 7 bases between them. The CDR3 consists of 14 residues. CDR3: CASSLDPGYNEQFF. In DNA form, the CDR3 reads TGCGCCAGCAGCTTGGATCCGGGCTACAATGAGCAGTTCTTC.

The genes are TRBV18 and TRBJ1-1; 8 nucleotides agree with TRBD1. The germline CDR1 and CDR2 sequences are KGHSH and LQKENI. Trimming at V came to 4 bases and at J to 8 bases, leaving 9 bases not matched to a gene. There are 14 residues in the CDR3. The CDR3 here is CASSLQTGAGEAFF. In DNA, the CDR3 is TGTGCCAGCTCACTCCAGACAGGGGCAGGAGAAGCTTTCTTT.

J is TRBJ1-4 and V is TRBV30; D unresolved. CDR3 length: 13 amino acids. V lost 5 bases and J 7 bases, leaving 14 bases between the germline ends. CDR1 and CDR2 from the germline V gene are GTSNPN and SVGIG (reference sequence). The CDR3 DNA is TGTGCCTGGGATACGGTGACGGGTGAAAAACTGTTTTTT. This encodes CAWDTVTGEKLFF.

The CDR3 loop reads CAWSQGRGLGNSPLHF. DNA for the CDR3: TGTGCCTGGAGTCAGGGCAGGGGTTTGGGGAATTCACCCCTCCACTTT. The chain couples TRBV30 to TRBJ1-6; possibly TRBD1 for D (6 bases). Between the trimmed V and J ends, which lost 2 bases and 7 bases, there was a span of 18 bases. This CDR3 comprises 16 residues. Per germline, CDR1 GTSNPN and CDR2 SVGIG (reference sequence).

The rearrangement links TRBV9 to TRBJ2-2; D not resolved. The CDR3 runs 13 residues. The germline V gene has CDR1 SGDLS and CDR2 YYNGEE. V shed 4 bases and J shed 1 base, with 5 bases lying between them. The CDR3 loop reads CASSSRNTGELFF. CDR3 sequence (DNA): TGTGCCAGCAGCTCCAGGAACACCGGGGAGCTGTTTTTT.

The J gene is TRBJ1-1, the V gene TRBV15, with 7 bases aligning to TRBD1. The germline gives CDR1 LNHNV, CDR2 YYDKDF (reference sequence). This CDR3 is 14 amino acids long. V was clipped by 5 bases and J by 6 bases; unmatched bases: 9. Here the CDR3 DNA reads TGTGCCACCAGCGGTGACAGGGACTTCTCTGAAGCTTTCTTT. Translated: CATSGDRDFSEAFF.

This clone has a handful of counts. V gene TRBV11-3 combines with J gene TRBJ1-4; D is unresolved. Germline assignment: CDR1 SGHNT and CDR2 YENEEA. The CDR3 has 14 amino acids. V lost 7 bases, J lost 7 bases, and 16 bases lay in between. In DNA, the CDR3 is TGTGCCAGCAACCACGGAGGTAAAACTGAAAAACTGTTTTTT. Protein: CASNHGGKTEKLFF.

The rearrangement joins TRBV6-6 to TRBJ2-7; D not resolved. Between the trimmed V and J ends, which lost 4 bases and 0 bases, there was a span of 10 bases. In germline, CDR1 is MNHNY, CDR2 SVGAGI (reference sequence). The CDR3 has 14 residues. The CDR3 loop reads CASSSYRSSYEQYF. The CDR3 DNA follows: TGTGCCAGCAGTTCCTACCGAAGCTCCTACGAGCAGTACTTC.

This clone was counted between two and nine times. The V and J genes are TRBV11-2 and TRBJ1-1, with D perhaps matching TRBD1 (6 bases). Germline values: CDR1 SGHAT, CDR2 FQNNGV. V lost 5 bases and J lost 5, with 12 bases in between. There are 13 residues in the CDR3. The CDR3 reads CASSHGGATEAFF. The CDR3 DNA reads as TGTGCCAGCAGCCACGGGGGGGCAACTGAAGCTTTCTTT.

V usage is TRBV5-6 and J usage is TRBJ2-5, with TRBD2 matching 9 bases. The CDR3 covers 16 residues. Germline V gene sequence: CDR1 SGHDT, CDR2 YYEEEE. V was clipped by 4 bases and J by 2 bases; unmatched bases: 9. CDR3 in DNA: TGTGCCAGCAGCGTCAGACTAGCGGCTAATCAAGAGACCCAGTACTTC. Protein sequence: CASSVRLAANQETQYF. The entire variable domain, with the rest obtained from reference TRBV5-6 and TRBJ2-5, is as follows: DAGVTQSPTHLIKTRGQQVTLRCSPKSGHDTVSWYQQALGQGPQFIFQYYEEEERQRGNFPDRFSGHQFPNYSSELNVNALLLGDSALYLCASSVRLAANQETQYFGPGTRLLVL.

This clone was detected a few times. The rearrangement uses TRBV28 and TRBJ1-1, with D perhaps TRBD1 (6 bases). Deletions cut 4 bases from V and 4 bases from J, with 13 bases between. Germline values: CDR1 MDHEN, CDR2 SYDVKM. This CDR3 is 14 amino acids long. The CDR3 region has the DNA TGTGCCAGCAGTTCTACAGGGTATCGCACTGAAGCTTTCTTT. This gives the protein CASSSTGYRTEAFF.

In its sample, this clone was seen a few times. The rearrangement uses TRBV6-1 and TRBJ2-7; D call uncertain. V lost 7 bases to trimming and J lost 0 bases, with 4 bases between them. Germline CDR1 is MNHNS and CDR2 is SASEGT. The CDR3 is 11 amino acids. The CDR3 nucleotides are TGTGCCAGCACCTACTCCTACGAGCAGTACTTC. This translates into CASTYSYEQYF.

This clone has only a few counts. The chain uses TRBV2 and TRBJ2-5; TRBD1 might be the D (5 bases). This CDR3 has 18 residues. The V gene lost 0 bases and the J gene lost 5 bases, with 22 bases spanning the gap. Germline-derived CDR1 and CDR2 are SNHLY and FYNNEI. The CDR3 nucleotides are TGTGCCAGCAGTGAAGCGCGATGGGGAATGGGCTCAGGGGAGACCCAGTACTTC. Its protein is CASSEARWGMGSGETQYF.

The chain has TRBV6-1 and TRBJ1-4; no firm D call. Germline CDR1 reads MNHNS; CDR2 reads SASEGT. V lost 9 bases and J 8 bases, leaving 19 bases between the germline ends. The CDR3 length is 14 residues. CDR3 sequence reads: CASTEGSVWEKLFF. CDR3 bases: TGTGCCAGTACCGAGGGTAGTGTATGGGAAAAACTGTTTTTT.

This sequence joins TRBV5-1 and TRBJ2-1; 10 bases are shared with TRBD2. Germline V gives CDR1 SGHRS, CDR2 YFSETQ. This CDR3 spans 16 amino acids. Trimming removed 0 bases from V and 5 bases from J; junction bases left unmatched: 5. CDR3 nucleotides: TGCGCCAGCAGCTTGGAGGTACTAGCGGGGCACAATGAGCAGTTCTTC. It specifies CASSLEVLAGHNEQFF.

Remarks on this clone: Compared with germline, one end of the junction differs, possibly owing to a read error. The gene calls are TRBV11-2 and TRBJ2-4; TRBD2 aligns across 8 bases. CDR1 is SGHAT and CDR2 is FQNNGV in the germline V gene. This CDR3 is 19 amino acids long. The CDR3 loop reads CASSPGAGGVKRAKNSQYF. Here the CDR3 DNA reads TGTGCCAGCAGCCCCGGTGCGGGGGGAGTAAAACGAGCCAAAAACAGTCAGTACTTC.

The V call is TRBV28, the J call TRBJ1-1; D gene ambiguous. Germline V CDR1 and CDR2: MDHEN, SYDVKM. The ends were cut back, 4 bases at V and 0 bases at J, with 6 bases in the middle. The CDR3 is 13 amino acids. CDR3 coding DNA: TGTGCCAGCAGTTCCAGGATGAACACTGAAGCTTTCTTT. Translation: CASSSRMNTEAFF.

There are a few counts of this clone. The V call is TRBV28, the J call TRBJ1-1; D gene ambiguous. CDR3 length: 15 residues. Germline lookup yields CDR1 MDHEN and CDR2 SYDVKM. V lost 2 bases to trimming and J lost 8 bases, with 18 bases between them. The chain's CDR3 is CASSLLSREPGEAFF. The CDR3 DNA reads TGTGCCAGCAGTTTACTCTCTAGGGAGCCCGGGGAAGCTTTCTTT.

This clone was recorded a few times. The chain carries TRBV28 and TRBJ2-3; D remains ambiguous. Between the trimmed V and J ends, which lost 2 bases and 2 bases, there was a span of 5 bases. Per germline, CDR1 MDHEN and CDR2 SYDVKM. This CDR3 region has 13 residues. CDR3 amino acids: CASSLAPTDTQYF. The CDR3 nucleotides read TGTGCCAGCAGTTTAGCGCCCACAGATACGCAGTATTTT.

The rearrangement links TRBV11-2 to TRBJ2-2; a possible D gene is TRBD2 (5 bases). Germline CDR1 reads SGHAT; CDR2 reads FQNNGV. The CDR3 extends over 16 amino acids. V lost 5 bases to trimming and J lost 4 bases, with 17 bases between them. The CDR3 DNA reads as TGTGCCAGCAGCGTCACTAGAAATGCCCTCACCGGGGAGCTGTTTTTT. Protein: CASSVTRNALTGELFF.

The chain joins TRBV27 to TRBJ2-1, with 8 bases that match TRBD1. The CDR3 is 15 amino acids. Germline CDR1 reads MNHEY; CDR2 reads SMNVEV (reference sequence). Trimming cost V 4 bases and J 3 bases; bases outside gene matches: 5. This CDR3 reads CASSSRGQVYNEQFF. The DNA of the CDR3 is TGTGCCAGCAGTTCCAGGGGACAGGTCTACAATGAGCAGTTCTTC.